A single T cell receptor (beta chain) is shown here with its context. TCRdb keeps only in-frame clones here, not all; method: immunoSEQ multiplex PCR. The sample carries about 51,000 clones, almost 90% recorded once. The data were taken from a study of control samples from healthy donors and cancer patients. The germline V gene has CDR1 SGHTA and CDR2 FQGNSA. The CDR3 length is 13 residues. V lost 10 bases to trimming and J lost 4 bases; unmatched junction nucleotides: 8. The chain is built from TRBV7-2 and TRBJ2-5; 8 positions agree with TRBD2. This clonotype was obtained from a man aged 50 to 60 with head and neck cancer. The sample comprised PBMCs. CDR3 residues: CATTGTRGETQYF. The CDR3 DNA follows: TGTGCCACCACCGGGACTAGAGGAGAGACCCAGTACTTC.